The present TCR beta chain was sequenced within a study of long-term antiretroviral therapy in people with HIV. Notes on the study in general: Whereas controls had wider CDR3 length ranges, HIV repertoires had narrower ones. Clonal expansions arising prior to ART prevailed in the repertoire at every time point. Blood in the study was drawn between 2004 and 2017, possibly under older ART regimens, which may be less effective than current ones.

immunoSEQ v3.0 was run at survey level. TCRdb's table, derived via immunoSEQ multiplex PCR, lists solely in-frame clones and lacks some. The data contain tens of thousands of clones, around 81% of them seen just once; the ten biggest clones take up around 12%. Every one of the donors gave at least one pre-ART PBMC sample and at least two post-ART PBMC samples. As regards this clone: Its antigen is still unknown.

J lost 0 bases, V lost 5 bases, and 4 bases had no gene match. This CDR3 contains 15 residues. Germline CDR1 and CDR2: MNHEY and SVGAGI. The sample in question was unsorted PBMCs, obtained 0.1 years before starting antiretroviral therapy. This chain uses TRBV6-5 with TRBJ1-5; 7 bases agree with TRBD1. The TCR comes from a man in his forties with HIV. The CDR3 nucleotides read TGTGCCAGCAGTACAGGGGACCATAGCAATCAGCCCCAGCATTTT. This sequence encodes CASSTGDHSNQPQHF.